This T cell receptor beta chain originates from a study of cytomegalovirus exposure and HLA in healthy donors. Findings of the study overall: Cytomegalovirus-associated TCR beta chains were listed, numbering some 170. The later analysis indicated that the majority of CMV-associated TCR beta chains appeared HLA-restricted. In vitro checks showed that three CMV-associated chains really do target CMV antigens. Segments of the TCR beta V type were, in most cases, productive about 87% or about 30% of the time in an earlier analysis.

The CDR3 totals 17 residues. V was trimmed by 0 bases and J by 3 bases, leaving 15 bases between them. In germline, CDR1 is SGHDN, CDR2 FVKESK. Comments on this clone: Its matching antigen is unknown.

This PCR relied on a set of 60 Vbeta primers and 13 Jbeta primers. Profiled with immunoSEQ multiplex PCR; TCRdb holds only in-frame clones, not every one. The sample lists 180,000 or so clones, about 75% occurring once. The chain carries TRBV14 and TRBJ2-4; tentative D call: TRBD1 (5 bases). This sequence was found in a man aged 35-49 years in good health and CMV-seropositive. Sequenced material: PBMCs. The CDR3 loop is CASSQDPPQGGKNIQYF. The CDR3, as DNA: TGTGCCAGCAGCCAAGATCCCCCCCAGGGCGGCAAAAACATTCAGTACTTC.